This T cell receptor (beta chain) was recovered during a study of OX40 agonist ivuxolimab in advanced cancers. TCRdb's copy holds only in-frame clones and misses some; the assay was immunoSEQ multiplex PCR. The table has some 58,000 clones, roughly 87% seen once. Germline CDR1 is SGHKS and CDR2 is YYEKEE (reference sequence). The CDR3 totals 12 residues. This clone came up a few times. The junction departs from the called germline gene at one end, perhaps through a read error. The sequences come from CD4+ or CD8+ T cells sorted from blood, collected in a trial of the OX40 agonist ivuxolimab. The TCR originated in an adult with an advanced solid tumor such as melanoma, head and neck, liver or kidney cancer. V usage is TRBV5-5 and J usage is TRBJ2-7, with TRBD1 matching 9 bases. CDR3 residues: CASSKSGTGLQF. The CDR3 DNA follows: TGTGCCAGCAGCAAATCCGGGACAGGGTTACAGTTC.